This T cell receptor (beta chain) emerged from a study of shared clonotypes between healthy human individuals. Background on the study: The cohort had a couple of women and a few men, ages 18 to 49.

This clone occurred a few times. V was shortened by 2 bases and J by 1 base, with 5 bases between the two germline ends. Per the germline V gene, CDR1 is GTSNPN and CDR2 is SVGIG (reference sequence). The CDR3 runs to 12 residues. Profiled with immunoSEQ multiplex PCR; TCRdb holds only in-frame clones, not every one. The sample holds 980,000 or so clones, around three quarters seen once. The receptor comes from a man between 18 and 35 years old in good health. Source material: memory CD4+ T cells sorted from blood. The subset was: CD45RA-negative fraction. The rearrangement links TRBV30 to TRBJ1-2; D is uncertain. The CDR3 spells CAWSNDNYGYTF. The CDR3 region has the DNA TGTGCCTGGAGTAACGATAACTATGGCTACACCTTC.